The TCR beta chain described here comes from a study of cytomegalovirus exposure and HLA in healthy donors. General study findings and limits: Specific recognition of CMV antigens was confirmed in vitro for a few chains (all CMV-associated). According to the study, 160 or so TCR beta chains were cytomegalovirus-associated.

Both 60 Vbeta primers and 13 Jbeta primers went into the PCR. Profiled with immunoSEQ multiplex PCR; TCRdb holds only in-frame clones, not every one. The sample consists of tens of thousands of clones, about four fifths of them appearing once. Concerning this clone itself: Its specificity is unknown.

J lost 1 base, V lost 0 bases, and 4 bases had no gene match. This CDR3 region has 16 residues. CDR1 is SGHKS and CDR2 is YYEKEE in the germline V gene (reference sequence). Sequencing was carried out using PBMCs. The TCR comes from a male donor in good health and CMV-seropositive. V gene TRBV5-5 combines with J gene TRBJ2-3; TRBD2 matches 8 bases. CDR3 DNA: TGTGCCAGCAGCTTGGACCCCGGGAGGGGCACAGATACGCAGTATTTT. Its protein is CASSLDPGRGTDTQYF. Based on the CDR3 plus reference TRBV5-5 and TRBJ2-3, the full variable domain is DAGVTQSPTHLIKTRGQQVTLRCSPISGHKSVSWYQQVLGQGPQFIFQYYEKEERGRGNFPDRFSARQFPNYSSELNVNALLLGDSALYLCASSLDPGRGTDTQYFGPGTRLTVL.